This T cell receptor beta chain was observed in a study of regulatory T cells in long-lasting Graves disease. Combining iRepertoire HTBI primers with Arm-PCR of CDR3 regions, the authors built TCR beta libraries. TCRdb re-derived calls from the multiplex PCR reads in MiXCR, one entry per CDR3 protein. The sample lists under 450,000 distinct CDR3 sequences, roughly 24% seen once, with 25% to 30% in the top ten. The CDR3 has 14 residues. Germline V gives CDR1 SGHTS, CDR2 YDEGEE. Between the trimmed V and J ends, which lost 7 bases and 5 bases, there was a span of 18 bases. Notes on this clonotype: Its matching antigen is unknown.

Study conclusions and caveats: Comparison showed that persistent patients shared more public clonotypes (roughly 2,700) than new patients (966).

Time point: persistent/refractory GD, antithyroid drugs over 5 years with positive TRAb. After RNA was extracted from PBMCs, the TCR library was made from it. This receptor was identified in a woman between 35 and 50 years old with Graves disease. The sequencing used peripheral blood mononuclear cells (PBMCs), collected when the disease was refractory, from a patient treated with antithyroid drugs. The V call is TRBV5-8, the J call TRBJ1-1; D remains ambiguous. CDR3 protein: CASFLGLKGTEAFF. CDR3 in DNA: TGTGCCAGCTTCCTTGGTCTTAAAGGGACTGAAGCTTTCTTT. Complete variable domain (other parts from reference TRBV5-8 and TRBJ1-1): EAGVTQSPTHLIKTRGQQATLRCSPISGHTSVYWYQQALGLGLQFLLWYDEGEERNRGNFPPRFSGRQFPNYSSELNVNALELEDSALYLCASFLGLKGTEAFFGQGTRLTVV.